A selection of T cell receptor beta chains follows, all from one sample in a study of early T cells in non-severe SARS-CoV-2 infection. TCRdb used MiXCR to reprocess the 5' RACE reads, holding one entry per CDR3 protein. Here the sample spans about 100,000 distinct CDR3 sequences, roughly 13% being singletons. Sequencing used whole blood. All receptors derive from an adult who was a healthcare worker with PCR-confirmed SARS-CoV-2 infection or an uninfected control (not recorded which). CDR3s include the opening cysteine and the closing phenylalanine or tryptophan. The order of the fields is clone size, J gene, D gene, V gene, CDR3 DNA, CDR3 protein. D genes are given only for firm matches. Not all rows give a size; the values are once, few, many and, for expanded clones, a class.

>many|TRBJ1-3|NA|TRBV4-1
TGCGCCAGCAGCCAAAGAAACAGGGTTTATTCTGAAAACACCATATATTTT
CASSQRNRVYSENTIYF
>NA|TRBJ1-1|NA|TRBV28
TGTGCCAGCAGCTCGGCCGGGCGGACTGAAGCTTTCTTT
CASSSAGRTEAFF
>NA|TRBJ2-7|NA|TRBV2
TGTGCCAGCAGTGGGCACGAGCAGTACTTC
CASSGHEQYF
>NA|TRBJ2-6|NA|TRBV2
TGTGCCAGCAGTGAGTGGGGGGCGCCTTTCTCTGGGGCCAACGTCCTGACTTTC
CASSEWGAPFSGANVLTF
>few|TRBJ2-3|NA|TRBV20-1
TGCAGTGCTAGCCCCTCGAGGAGGCGCACAGATACGCAGTATTTT
CSASPSRRRTDTQYF
>few|TRBJ1-1|TRBD1|TRBV5-1
TGCGCCAGCAGCCCTAGGACAGGGCGCGAAACTGAAGCTTTCTTT
CASSPRTGRETEAFF
>few|TRBJ2-7|NA|TRBV11-2
TGTGCCAGCAGCTTAGGGAATACAGGGCCTCCTCACGAGCAGTACTTC
CASSLGNTGPPHEQYF
>many|TRBJ1-4|TRBD1|TRBV5-5
TGTGCCAGCAGCTGGGCCCCCGGGACAGGGGGTGGAAAACTGTTTTTT
CASSWAPGTGGGKLFF
>many|TRBJ2-2|TRBD2|TRBV14
TGTGCCAGCAGCCAAAGACTAGCGGTGAACACCGGGGAGCTGTTTTTT
CASSQRLAVNTGELFF
>NA|TRBJ2-1|NA|TRBV11-2
TGTGCCAGCAGAACCGGGACGCCGTACAATGAGCAGTTCTTC
CASRTGTPYNEQFF
>NA|TRBJ1-2|TRBD1|TRBV12-3/TRBV12-4
TGTGCCAGCAGTTTCAGGGGGTTAGCCTATGGCTACACCTTC
CASSFRGLAYGYTF
>many|TRBJ1-1|NA|TRBV7-2
TGTGCCAGCAGCGCCGGCCGGATGAACACTGAAGCTTTCTTT
CASSAGRMNTEAFF
>few|TRBJ2-2|TRBD1|TRBV5-4
TGTGCCAGCAGCGGCACACCGACAGGGCCCACCGGGGAGCTGTTTTTT
CASSGTPTGPTGELFF
>few|TRBJ1-5|NA|TRBV6-1
TGTGCCAGCAGTGAAGCGACAGGATGGGCGCCCCAGCATTTT
CASSEATGWAPQHF
>few|TRBJ1-5|NA|TRBV19
TGTGCCAGTAGTACACACAGGGCTGGGGCGAATCAGCCCCAGCATTTT
CASSTHRAGANQPQHF
>many|TRBJ2-3|NA|TRBV7-2
TGTGCCAGCAGCTTAGATCAAGCCACAGATACGCAGTATTTT
CASSLDQATDTQYF
>NA|TRBJ1-5|NA|TRBV12-3/TRBV12-4
TGTGCCAGCGGGCAGGCCCTACAGCCCCAGCATTTT
CASGQALQPQHF
>few|TRBJ1-5|NA|TRBV5-5
TGTGCCAGCAGCCCGATTAGCAATCAGCCCCAGCATTTT
CASSPISNQPQHF